This T cell receptor beta chain was recovered during a study of blood T cell repertoires in COVID-19. Whole-study context: Collection of acute and convalescent COVID-19 samples took place in the United States, Italy and Spain. Sources were T cells, B-cell-depleted T cells, or PBMCs; the material itself was cDNA or gDNA.

Study processing details: How many nucleated cells were present was estimated from reference gene primer amplification. Repertoires were generated with immunoSEQ multiplex PCR, while TCRdb's copy carries only in-frame clones and drops some. The V and J calls and clone size were taken over from that table, and D and trimming were inferred from the DNA. The sample lists 95,000 to 150,000 clones, about 85% occurring once. The sequencing sample was made of peripheral blood. The source of this sequence is a man older than 75 with acute or convalescent COVID-19.

The CDR3 DNA sequence: TGTGCCAGCAGCCCCTCCGTGGGCCCGGGACAGCCCCAGCATTTT. It yields the protein CASSPSVGPGQPQHF. This chain links TRBV3-1 (or the pseudogene TRBV3-2) with TRBJ1-5; D remains ambiguous. The germline CDR1 and CDR2 sequences are LGHDT and YNNKEL (reference sequence). The CDR3 loop spans 15 amino acids. Trimming removed 4 bases from V and 7 bases from J, with 17 bases in between.